The present T cell receptor beta chain was sequenced within a study of graft-versus-host responses after intestinal transplantation. On the study more broadly: Every one of the recipients received anti-thymocyte globulin induction and afterwards took tacrolimus and steroids for roughly 3 years.

Study-level results: Investigators detected GvH clones in recipient marrow, with some emerging earlier in ileum or blood. Patients with graft-donor T cell macrochimerism had high graft-versus-host to host-versus-graft clonal ratios in allografts.

Trimming left V 11 bases short and J 0 bases short, with 16 bases between. Germline loops: CDR1 ENHRY, CDR2 SYGVKD. This CDR3 has 14 residues. Comments on this clone: No antigen is known for it.

Method: immunoSEQ multiplex PCR; TCRdb's copy keeps in-frame clones and lacks some. This table has tens of thousands of clones, about 90% appearing once. The TCR was taken from a human patient who received an intestinal transplant, so some T cells may come from the graft donor. The gene calls are TRBV10-3 and TRBJ1-2, with D possibly matching TRBD1 (6 bases). The sample consisted of PBMCs, taken roughly 660 days after intestinal transplant. The CDR3 loop reads CASRQATTNYGYTF. The DNA for the CDR3 is TGTGCCTCCAGACAGGCGACTACTAACTATGGCTACACCTTC.